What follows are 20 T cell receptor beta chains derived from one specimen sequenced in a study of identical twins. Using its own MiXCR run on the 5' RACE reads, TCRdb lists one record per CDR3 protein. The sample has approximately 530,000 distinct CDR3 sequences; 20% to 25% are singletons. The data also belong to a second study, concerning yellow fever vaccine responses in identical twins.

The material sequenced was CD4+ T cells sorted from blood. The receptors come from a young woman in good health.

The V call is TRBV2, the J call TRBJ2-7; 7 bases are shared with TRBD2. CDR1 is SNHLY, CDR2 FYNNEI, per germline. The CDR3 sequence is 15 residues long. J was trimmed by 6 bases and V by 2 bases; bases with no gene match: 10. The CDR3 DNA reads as TGTGCCAGCAGTGAAATATTGGCGGGAGTGACCGAGCAGTACTTC. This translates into CASSEILAGVTEQYF. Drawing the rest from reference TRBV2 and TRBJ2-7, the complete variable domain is EPEVTQTPSHQVTQMGQEVILRCVPISNHLYFYWYRQILGQKVEFLVSFYNNEISEKSEIFDDQFSVERPDGSNFTLKIRSTKLEDSAMYFCASSEILAGVTEQYFGPGTRLTVT.

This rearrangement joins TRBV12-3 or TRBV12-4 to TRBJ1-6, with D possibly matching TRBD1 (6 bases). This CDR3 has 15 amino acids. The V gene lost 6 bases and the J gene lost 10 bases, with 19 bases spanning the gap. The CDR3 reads CASSSTQGAYSPLHF. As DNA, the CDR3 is TGTGCCAGCAGCTCAACACAGGGAGCATACTCACCCCTCCACTTT.

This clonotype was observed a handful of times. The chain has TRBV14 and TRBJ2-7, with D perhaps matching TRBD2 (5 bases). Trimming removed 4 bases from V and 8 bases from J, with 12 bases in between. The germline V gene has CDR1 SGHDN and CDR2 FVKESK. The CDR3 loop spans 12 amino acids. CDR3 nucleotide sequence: TGTGCCAGCAGCCCGGAGGTCTGGAAGCAGTACTTC. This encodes CASSPEVWKQYF.

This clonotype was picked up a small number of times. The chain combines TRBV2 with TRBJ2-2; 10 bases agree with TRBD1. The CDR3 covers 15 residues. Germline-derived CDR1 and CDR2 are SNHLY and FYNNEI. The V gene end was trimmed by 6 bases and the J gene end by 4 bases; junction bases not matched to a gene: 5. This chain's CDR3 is CASRRQGASTGELFF. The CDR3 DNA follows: TGTGCCAGCAGACGACAGGGGGCTAGCACCGGGGAGCTGTTTTTT.

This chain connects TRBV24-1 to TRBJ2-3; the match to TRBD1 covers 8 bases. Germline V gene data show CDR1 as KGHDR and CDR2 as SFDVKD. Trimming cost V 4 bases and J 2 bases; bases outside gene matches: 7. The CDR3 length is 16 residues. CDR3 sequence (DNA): TGTGCCACCAGTGACCCTCGGACAGGGCACACAGATACGCAGTATTTT. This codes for CATSDPRTGHTDTQYF.

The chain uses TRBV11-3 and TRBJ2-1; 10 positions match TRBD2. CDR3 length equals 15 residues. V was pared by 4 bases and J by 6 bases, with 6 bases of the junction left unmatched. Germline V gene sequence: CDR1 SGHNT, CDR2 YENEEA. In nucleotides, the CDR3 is TGTGCCAGCAGCTGGAGCGGGGGGGGGTCCAATGAGCAGTTCTTC. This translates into CASSWSGGGSNEQFF.

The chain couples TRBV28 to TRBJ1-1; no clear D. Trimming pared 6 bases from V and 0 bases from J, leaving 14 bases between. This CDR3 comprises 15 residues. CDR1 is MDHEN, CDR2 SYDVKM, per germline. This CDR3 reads CASSPDQVMNTEAFF. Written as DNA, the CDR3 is TGTGCCAGCAGCCCGGACCAGGTCATGAACACTGAAGCTTTCTTT.

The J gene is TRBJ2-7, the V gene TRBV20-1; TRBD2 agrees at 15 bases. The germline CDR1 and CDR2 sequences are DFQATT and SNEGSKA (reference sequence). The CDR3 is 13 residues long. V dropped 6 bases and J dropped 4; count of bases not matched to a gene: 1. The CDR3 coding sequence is TGCAGTGCAGGGACTAGCGGGAGGTACGAGCAGTACTTC. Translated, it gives CSAGTSGRYEQYF.

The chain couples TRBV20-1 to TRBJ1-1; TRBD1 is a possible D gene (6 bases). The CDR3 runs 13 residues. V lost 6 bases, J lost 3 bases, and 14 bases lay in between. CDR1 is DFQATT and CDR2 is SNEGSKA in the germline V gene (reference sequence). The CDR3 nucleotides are TGCAGTGCCCAAGAGGGGGGTGACACTGAAGCTTTCTTT. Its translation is CSAQEGGDTEAFF.

In DNA, the CDR3 is TGTGCCAGCAGTTCGGGACTAGCGGGAGGAACCCACGAGCAGTACTTC. Translated: CASSSGLAGGTHEQYF. The chain joins TRBV12-3 or TRBV12-4 to TRBJ2-7, with 15 bases that match TRBD2. There are 16 residues in the CDR3. V shed 4 bases and J 5 bases; nucleotides not matched to a gene: 6.

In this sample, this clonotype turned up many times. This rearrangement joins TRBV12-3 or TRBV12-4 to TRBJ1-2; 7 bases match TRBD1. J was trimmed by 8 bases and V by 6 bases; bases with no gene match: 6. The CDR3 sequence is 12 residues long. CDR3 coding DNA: TGTGCCAGCAGCGGGACAGCCAAAGGCTACACCTTC. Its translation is CASSGTAKGYTF.

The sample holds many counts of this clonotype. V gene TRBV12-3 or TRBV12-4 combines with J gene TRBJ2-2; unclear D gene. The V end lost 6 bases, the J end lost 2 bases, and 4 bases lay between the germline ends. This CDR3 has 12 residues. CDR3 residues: CASRPNTGELFF. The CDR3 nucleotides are TGTGCCAGCAGGCCAAACACCGGGGAGCTGTTTTTT.

This chain's CDR3 is CASSQLTAQGREQFF. Written as DNA, the CDR3 is TGTGCCAGTTCCCAACTCACCGCACAGGGGAGGGAGCAGTTCTTC. This rearrangement joins TRBV19 to TRBJ2-1, with D possibly being TRBD1 (7 bases). Trimming removed 8 bases at V and 10 bases at J, with 24 bases between. CDR1 is LNHDA, CDR2 SQIVND, per germline (reference sequence). CDR3 length: 15 amino acids. Full variable domain (outside the CDR3, taken from reference TRBV19 and TRBJ2-1): DGGITQSPKYLFRKEGQNVTLSCEQNLNHDAMYWYRQDPGQGLRLIYYSQIVNDFQKGDIAEGYSVSREKKESFPLTVTSAQKNPTAFYLCASSQLTAQGREQFFGPGTRLTVL.

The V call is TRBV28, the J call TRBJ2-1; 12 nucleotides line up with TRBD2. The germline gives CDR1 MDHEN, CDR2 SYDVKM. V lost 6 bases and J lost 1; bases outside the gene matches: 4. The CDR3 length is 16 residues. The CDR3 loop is CASSQGTSGSYNEQFF. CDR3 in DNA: TGTGCCAGCAGCCAGGGGACTAGCGGGTCCTACAATGAGCAGTTCTTC.

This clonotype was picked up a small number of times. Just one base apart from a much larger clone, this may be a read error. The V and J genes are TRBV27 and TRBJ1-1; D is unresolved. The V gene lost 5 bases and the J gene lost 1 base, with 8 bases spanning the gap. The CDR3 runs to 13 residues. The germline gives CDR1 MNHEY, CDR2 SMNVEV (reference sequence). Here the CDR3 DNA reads TGTGCCAGCAGTCCCCAGGAGAACACTGAAGCTTTCTTT. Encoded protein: CASSPQENTEAFF.

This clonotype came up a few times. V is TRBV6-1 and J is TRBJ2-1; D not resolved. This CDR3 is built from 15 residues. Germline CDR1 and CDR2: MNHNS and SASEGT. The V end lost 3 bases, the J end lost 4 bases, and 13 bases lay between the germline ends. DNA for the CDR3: TGTGCCAGCAGTGATTCCCGGGCCCCGTACAATGAGCAGTTCTTC. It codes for CASSDSRAPYNEQFF.

CDR3 residues: CASSLEDRDYEQYF. CDR3 bases: TGTGCCAGCAGCTTAGAGGACAGGGATTACGAGCAGTACTTC. V usage is TRBV7-6 and J usage is TRBJ2-7, with 8 nucleotides matching TRBD1. The length of the CDR3 is 14 residues. V was pared by 1 base and J by 4 bases, with 3 bases of the junction left unmatched. Per the germline V gene, CDR1 is SGHVS and CDR2 is FNYEAQ.

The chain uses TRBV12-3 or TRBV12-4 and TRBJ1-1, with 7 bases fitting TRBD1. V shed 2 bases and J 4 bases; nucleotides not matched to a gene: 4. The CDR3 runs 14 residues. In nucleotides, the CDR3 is TGTGCCAGCAGTTTAATAGGGGGCATCACTGAAGCTTTCTTT. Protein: CASSLIGGITEAFF.

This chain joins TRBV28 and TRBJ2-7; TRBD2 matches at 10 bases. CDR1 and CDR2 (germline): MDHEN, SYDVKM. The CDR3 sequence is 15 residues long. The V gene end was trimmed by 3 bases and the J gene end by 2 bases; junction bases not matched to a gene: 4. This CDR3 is CASSFTAGGTYEQYV. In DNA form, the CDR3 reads TGTGCCAGCAGTTTCACAGCGGGGGGGACCTACGAGCAGTACGTC.

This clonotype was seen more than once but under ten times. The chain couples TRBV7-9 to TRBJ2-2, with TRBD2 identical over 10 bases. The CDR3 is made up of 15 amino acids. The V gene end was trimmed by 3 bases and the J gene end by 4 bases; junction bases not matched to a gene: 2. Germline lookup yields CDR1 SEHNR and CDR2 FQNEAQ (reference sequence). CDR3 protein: CASSLTSGPTGELFF. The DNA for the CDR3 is TGTGCCAGCAGCTTGACTAGCGGGCCCACCGGGGAGCTGTTTTTT.